These 2 T cell receptor beta chains originate from one sample sequenced in a study of T cells after somatic rescue of genetic block. Generated by immunoSEQ multiplex PCR, the TCRdb table keeps only in-frame clones and is missing some. Of some 68,000 clones listed, under 95% are singletons. Specimen: peripheral blood mononuclear cells (PBMCs). These receptors came from a man in his thirties or forties.

This chain links TRBV5-1 with TRBJ2-7; 9 positions agree with TRBD2. This CDR3 spans 15 amino acids. CDR1 and CDR2 from the germline V gene are SGHRS and YFSETQ. The V and J ends lost 2 bases and 3 bases, in that order; junction bases with no gene match: 6. CDR3 bases: TGCGCCAGCAGCTTTGAGTCGCGGGGGGGCTACGAGCAGTACTTC. It is translated as CASSFESRGGYEQYF.

The chain links TRBV7-9 to TRBJ2-5, with 9 bases that match TRBD2. CDR1 is SEHNR and CDR2 is FQNEAQ in the germline V gene (reference sequence). Germline trimming cut 5 bases from V and 1 base from J; bases unmatched to any gene: 11. This CDR3 comprises 17 residues. CDR3 in amino acids: CASSLGVGGGVQETQYF. The CDR3, as DNA: TGTGCCAGCAGCCTAGGGGTAGGCGGGGGGGTCCAAGAGACCCAGTACTTC.